This T cell receptor (beta chain) was profiled in a study of T-cell memory formation after mild COVID-19. This CDR3 has 13 residues. Germline V gene lookup returns CDR1 MNHEY and CDR2 SMNVEV (reference sequence). Trimming removed 2 bases from V and 6 bases from J; junction bases left unmatched: 4. General observations from the study: CD4+ clones that contracted lay mainly in CM and EM; CD8+ ones lay in EMRA. Some SARS-CoV-2-responding clones were already detected in memory before infection.

One entry per CDR3 protein, called by TCRdb with MiXCR from the 5' RACE reads. The data show about 340,000 distinct CDR3 sequences, around 21% seen once. About this clonotype: Its target is not known.

The source material was PBMCs or a T cell subset sorted from them (not recorded which). The genes are TRBV27 and TRBJ2-7; 7 nucleotides align to TRBD2. The sequence derives from an adult woman who had mild COVID-19 (a few samples of this study predate the infection). Cell type and time point are not known. CDR3 coding DNA: TGTGCCAGCAGTTTAGCGGGAGCCACCGAGCAGTACTTC. This gives the protein CASSLAGATEQYF.